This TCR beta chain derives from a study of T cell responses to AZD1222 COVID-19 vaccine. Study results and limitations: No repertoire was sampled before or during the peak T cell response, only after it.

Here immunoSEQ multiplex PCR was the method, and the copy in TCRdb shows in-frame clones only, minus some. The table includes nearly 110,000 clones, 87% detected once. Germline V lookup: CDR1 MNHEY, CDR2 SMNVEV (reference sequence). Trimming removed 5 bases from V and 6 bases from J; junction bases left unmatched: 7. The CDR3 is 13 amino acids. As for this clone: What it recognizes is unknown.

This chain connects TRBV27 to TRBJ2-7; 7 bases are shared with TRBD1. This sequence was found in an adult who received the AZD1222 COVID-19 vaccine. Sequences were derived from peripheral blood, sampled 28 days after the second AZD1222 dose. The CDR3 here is CASSPDRVPEQYF. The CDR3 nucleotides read TGTGCCAGCAGTCCAGACAGGGTCCCCGAGCAGTACTTC.